The rows below give T cell receptor beta chains drawn from one sample of a study of shared clonotypes between healthy human individuals. Generated by immunoSEQ multiplex PCR, the TCRdb table keeps only in-frame clones and is missing some. The table lists some 1,900,000 clones, roughly 94% of them singletons. The sample taken for sequencing was naive CD8+ T cells sorted from blood. The receptors originated from a young man in good health. Each CDR3 is given with its conserved first and last residue. D genes are given only for firm matches. Clone size, where shown, is once, few, many, or a class for clones that have expanded.

>TRBV15|TRBJ2-3|.|TRBD2
CATSRDPGTSGSTDTQYF
TGTGCCACCAGCAGAGATCCGGGGACTAGCGGGAGTACAGATACGCAGTATTTT
>TRBV7-9|TRBJ2-7|.|.
CASSGLASGSDPYEQYF
TGTGCCAGCAGTGGGCTAGCGTCAGGGTCCGACCCCTACGAGCAGTACTTC
>TRBV5-6|TRBJ1-5|.|.
CASSLGRGWSNQPQHF
TGTGCCAGCAGCTTGGGCAGGGGATGGAGCAATCAGCCCCAGCATTTT
>TRBV21-1|TRBJ2-7|once|.
CASSKVRKNLSYEQYF
TGTGCCAGCAGCAAAGTCAGGAAGAATCTAAGCTACGAGCAGTACTTC
>TRBV7-7|TRBJ2-1|.|.
CASSLPEPLSEQFF
TGTGCTAGCAGCCTTCCGGAGCCCCTTAGTGAGCAGTTCTTC
>TRBV10-3|TRBJ2-6|.|.
CAISESPGNRGANVLTF
TGTGCCATCAGTGAGTCGCCAGGGAATAGAGGGGCCAACGTCCTGACTTTC
>TRBV14|TRBJ1-5|.|.
CASSLRGVDNQPQHF
TGTGCCAGCAGCCTCCGGGGAGTGGACAATCAGCCCCAGCATTTT
>TRBV19|TRBJ1-6|once|.
CASSEEHYRGSPLHF
TGTGCCAGTAGTGAGGAACATTACCGGGGTTCACCCCTCCACTTT
>TRBV4-1|TRBJ2-3|.|.
CASSQGSGGPDTQYF
TGCGCCAGCAGCCAAGGCTCTGGAGGCCCAGATACGCAGTATTTT
>TRBV18|TRBJ2-2|.|.
CASSPNQGISGELFF
TGTGCCAGCTCACCGAACCAGGGAATATCCGGGGAGCTGTTTTTT
>TRBV5-8|TRBJ2-2|.|TRBD1
CASSFFAGTGIFTGELFF
TGTGCCAGCAGCTTCTTTGCGGGGACAGGGATCTTCACCGGGGAGCTGTTTTTT
>TRBV7-9|TRBJ2-5|.|TRBD2
CASSFASGGETQYF
TGTGCCAGCAGCTTCGCGAGCGGGGGGGAGACCCAGTACTTC
>TRBV7-9|TRBJ1-1|.|TRBD1
CASHNMGQGNTEAFF
TGTGCCAGTCACAACATGGGACAGGGAAACACTGAAGCTTTCTTT
>TRBV19|TRBJ2-7|.|.
CASSSRLDVEQYF
TGTGCCAGTAGTTCCAGACTCGACGTGGAGCAGTACTTC
>TRBV9|TRBJ1-3|.|.
CASSSLDSSGNTIYF
TGTGCCAGCAGCTCGTTGGATAGCTCTGGAAACACCATATATTTT
>TRBV4-3|TRBJ2-1|.|.
CASSQAASAYNEQFF
TGCGCCAGCAGCCAAGCGGCTAGCGCCTACAATGAGCAGTTCTTC
>TRBV29-1|TRBJ2-7|once|TRBD1
CSVLRGDRADEQYF
TGCAGCGTTTTACGGGGGGACAGGGCAGACGAGCAGTACTTC